Listed below are T cell receptor beta chains from one sample, sequenced in a study of T cells in Graves' hyperthyroidism and ophthalmopathy. Each CDR3 protein gets one entry after TCRdb re-called the multiplex PCR reads with MiXCR. The repertoire has around 520,000 distinct CDR3 sequences, approximately 15% of them found once; the top ten carry 17%. The sequenced sample was blood. The source is a woman aged 18-29 years with Graves' hyperthyroidism. CDR3s include the opening cysteine and the closing phenylalanine or tryptophan. The D gene is left open where the match is weak. The size field is filled for only some rows; it gives once, few, many or a size class.

cdr3_length	v_call	j_call	clone_size	d_call	cdr3_aa	cdr3_nt
13	TRBV20-1	TRBJ2-1	few	NA	CSATVVRRNEQFF	TGCAGTGCTACGGTAGTGCGGCGGAATGAGCAGTTCTTC
15	TRBV18	TRBJ1-1	many	TRBD1	CASSPGQGENTEAFF	TGTGCCAGCTCACCGGGACAGGGTGAGAACACTGAAGCTTTCTTT
16	TRBV19	TRBJ1-1	few	NA	CASTTPWKGENTEAFF	TGTGCCAGTACCACTCCTTGGAAAGGGGAGAACACTGAAGCTTTCTTT
13	TRBV7-9	TRBJ1-2	few	NA	CASSSRESAGYTF	TGTGCCAGCAGCTCCAGGGAAAGCGCTGGCTACACCTTC
15	TRBV6-5	TRBJ1-1	few	NA	CASSYSSGPNTEAFF	TGTGCCAGCAGTTACTCGTCAGGACCGAACACTGAAGCTTTCTTT
15	TRBV29-1	TRBJ1-1	NA	TRBD1	CSVLPGTVIGTEAFF	TGCAGCGTCCTCCCGGGGACAGTAATAGGGACTGAAGCTTTCTTT
13	TRBV7-3	TRBJ1-6	NA	NA	CASSFFRGSPLHF	TGTGCCAGCAGCTTCTTCAGGGGTTCACCCCTCCACTTT
14	TRBV20-1	TRBJ2-1	many	TRBD2	CSARGSSGRNEQFF	TGCAGTGCTAGAGGCTCTAGCGGGAGAAATGAGCAGTTCTTC
19	TRBV20-1	TRBJ2-1	many	TRBD2	CSAEVFGGRARRVANEQFF	TGCAGTGCGGAGGTATTCGGCGGGAGGGCCCGGCGGGTGGCAAATGAGCAGTTCTTC
16	TRBV4-1	TRBJ2-6	few	NA	CASSQATSSGANVLTF	TGCGCCAGCAGCCAAGCAACTTCCTCTGGGGCCAACGTCCTGACTTTC
15	TRBV12-3/TRBV12-4	TRBJ1-2	NA	NA	CASSGQGYSSWGYTF	TGTGCCAGCAGTGGGCAGGGGTATTCCTCGTGGGGCTACACCTTC
17	TRBV12-3/TRBV12-4	TRBJ2-1	many	NA	CASSLGGLPSSYNEQFF	TGTGCCAGCAGTTTAGGAGGACTCCCAAGCTCCTACAATGAGCAGTTCTTC
13	TRBV10-3	TRBJ2-3	NA	NA	CAISTERQNTQYF	TGTGCCATCAGTACGGAGAGACAGAATACGCAGTATTTT
15	TRBV11-3	TRBJ2-7	NA	TRBD1	CASSLGEGALREQYF	TGTGCCAGCAGCTTAGGAGAGGGGGCCTTGAGGGAGCAGTACTTC
15	TRBV5-1	TRBJ2-3	many	TRBD2	CASSSLAESTDTQYF	TGCGCCAGCAGCTCCCTAGCGGAGAGCACAGATACGCAGTATTTT
13	TRBV30	TRBJ1-1	many	NA	CAWSSGQYTEAFF	TGTGCCTGGAGTAGTGGCCAATACACTGAAGCTTTCTTT
15	TRBV5-1	TRBJ1-1	many	NA	CASSGWVGMNTEAFF	TGCGCCAGCAGCGGATGGGTAGGGATGAACACTGAAGCTTTCTTT
14	TRBV15	TRBJ2-7	few	TRBD1	CATSRGQGGREQYF	TGTGCCACCAGCAGAGGACAGGGGGGTCGCGAGCAGTACTTC
15	TRBV19	TRBJ1-3	NA	TRBD1	CASSAGTASGNTIYF	TGTGCCAGTAGTGCCGGGACAGCTTCTGGAAACACCATATATTTT
16	TRBV9	TRBJ1-5	NA	NA	CASSVEQPQDNQPQHF	TGTGCCAGCAGCGTAGAACAGCCTCAGGACAATCAGCCCCAGCATTTT
12	TRBV19	TRBJ2-1	NA	NA	CASSIAINEQFF	TGTGCCAGTAGTATAGCTATTAATGAGCAGTTCTTC
15	TRBV11-3	TRBJ2-7	many	NA	CASSAPSQFAYEQYF	TGTGCCAGCAGCGCCCCGAGTCAATTTGCCTACGAGCAGTACTTC
12	TRBV20-1	TRBJ2-7	NA	NA	CSARTASYEQYF	TGCAGTGCTAGGACTGCATCCTACGAGCAGTACTTC
11	TRBV12-3/TRBV12-4	TRBJ1-1	many	TRBD1	CASTAGQKAFF	TGTGCCAGCACCGCGGGACAGAAAGCTTTCTTT
14	TRBV27	TRBJ1-1	many	NA	CASSLSGSNTEAFF	TGTGCCAGCAGTTTATCAGGTTCGAACACTGAAGCTTTCTTT
15	TRBV24-1	TRBJ1-1	few	TRBD1	CATSDRGQGLTEAFF	TGTGCCACCAGTGATCGCGGACAGGGCCTCACTGAAGCTTTCTTT
15	TRBV20-1	TRBJ2-1	many	TRBD2	CSARDFTSGDNEQFF	TGCAGTGCTAGAGATTTTACTAGCGGGGACAATGAGCAGTTCTTC
14	TRBV7-9	TRBJ1-5	NA	NA	CAISLVNSNQPQHF	TGTGCCATCAGCTTAGTTAATAGCAATCAGCCCCAGCATTTT
15	TRBV19	TRBJ1-5	few	NA	CASSTPPDSNQPQHF	TGTGCCAGTAGTACGCCCCCCGACAGCAATCAGCCCCAGCATTTT
14	TRBV20-1	TRBJ2-3	NA	TRBD2	CSARTSGRKDTQYF	TGCAGTGCTAGGACTAGCGGGAGGAAGGATACGCAGTATTTT
11	TRBV30	TRBJ2-7	few	NA	CAWGTAYEQYF	TGTGCCTGGGGGACCGCCTACGAGCAGTACTTC
15	TRBV12-3/TRBV12-4	TRBJ2-6	many	NA	CASSFLGSGANVLTF	TGTGCCAGCAGTTTCCTCGGCTCTGGGGCCAACGTCCTGACTTTC
14	TRBV20-1	TRBJ2-1	few	TRBD2	CSAGASGLYNEQFF	TGCAGTGCTGGTGCTAGCGGGCTATACAATGAGCAGTTCTTC
15	TRBV18	TRBJ1-1	many	TRBD1	CASSPPDRVRTEAFF	TGTGCCAGCTCACCACCAGACAGGGTCCGGACTGAAGCTTTCTTT
15	TRBV2	TRBJ2-2	many	TRBD2	CASSRLAGDTGELFF	TGTGCCAGCAGCCGACTAGCGGGAGACACCGGGGAGCTGTTTTTT
15	TRBV12-3/TRBV12-4	TRBJ1-2	many	TRBD1	CASSPTTGARSGYTF	TGTGCCAGCAGCCCCACTACAGGGGCGAGGAGTGGCTACACCTTC
11	TRBV11-2	TRBJ1-2	NA	NA	CASSLEDGYTF	TGTGCCAGCAGCTTGGAGGATGGCTACACCTTC
16	TRBV2	TRBJ2-5	NA	TRBD2	CASSARTSGRQETQCF	TGTGCCAGCTCGGCTAGGACTAGCGGTCGGCAAGAGACCCAGTGCTTC
14	TRBV20-1	TRBJ2-1	many	TRBD2	CSARLAPTGGEQFF	TGCAGTGCTAGGCTAGCCCCAACGGGAGGTGAGCAGTTCTTC
15	TRBV18	TRBJ1-2	NA	NA	CASSPPAGAGYGYTF	TGTGCCAGCTCACCACCGGCCGGGGCTGGGTATGGCTACACCTTC
11	TRBV18	TRBJ1-3	medium-sized	NA	CASSPGNTIYF	TGTGCCAGCAGTCCTGGAAACACCATATATTTT
13	TRBV24-1	TRBJ2-2	NA	NA	CATSGPLTGELFF	TGTGCCACCAGTGGGCCCCTAACCGGGGAGCTGTTTTTT
14	TRBV4-1	TRBJ1-1	few	NA	CASSHPGGTTEAFF	TGCGCCAGCAGCCATCCGGGGGGGACCACTGAAGCTTTCTTT
14	TRBV30	TRBJ2-1	NA	NA	CAWKGGPSYNEQFF	TGTGCCTGGAAGGGCGGCCCCTCCTACAATGAGCAGTTCTTC
17	TRBV10-2	TRBJ2-2	many	NA	CASREISGRTNTGELFF	TGCGCCAGCAGAGAGATCAGCGGGCGGACGAACACCGGGGAGCTGTTTTTT
15	TRBV9	TRBJ1-1	many	NA	CASSVELQGNTEAFF	TGTGCCAGCAGCGTAGAACTTCAGGGGAACACTGAAGCTTTCTTT
18	TRBV20-1	TRBJ1-4	many	TRBD1	CSARVSVYRDRGREKLFF	TGCAGTGCTAGAGTTAGTGTTTATCGGGACAGGGGTAGAGAAAAACTGTTTTTT
17	TRBV7-2	TRBJ2-5	many	TRBD2	CASSLGGSGSRAETQYF	TGTGCCAGCAGCTTAGGGGGTAGCGGGAGTCGAGCAGAGACCCAGTACTTC
15	TRBV7-9	TRBJ1-2	many	TRBD1	CASSRPDREDYGYTF	TGTGCCAGCAGCCGTCCGGACAGGGAGGACTATGGCTACACCTTC